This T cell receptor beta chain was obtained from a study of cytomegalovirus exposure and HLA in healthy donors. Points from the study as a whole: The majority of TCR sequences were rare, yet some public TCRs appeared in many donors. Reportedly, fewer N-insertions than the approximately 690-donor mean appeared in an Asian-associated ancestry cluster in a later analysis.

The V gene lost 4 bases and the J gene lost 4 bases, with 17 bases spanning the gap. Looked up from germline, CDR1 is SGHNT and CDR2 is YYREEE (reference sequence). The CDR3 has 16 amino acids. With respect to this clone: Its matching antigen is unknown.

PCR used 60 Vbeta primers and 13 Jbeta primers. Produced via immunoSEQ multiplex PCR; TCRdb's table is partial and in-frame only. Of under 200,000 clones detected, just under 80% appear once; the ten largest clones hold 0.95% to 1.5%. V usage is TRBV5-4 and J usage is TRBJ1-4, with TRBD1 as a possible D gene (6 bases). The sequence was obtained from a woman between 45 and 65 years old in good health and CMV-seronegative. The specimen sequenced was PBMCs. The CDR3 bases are TGTGCCAGCAGCCCCCTGCCAGGGGCGCGTAATGAAAAACTGTTTTTT. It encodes CASSPLPGARNEKLFF.